The clone carrying this T cell receptor (beta chain) occurred many times. Its matching antigen is unknown. The sample belongs to a study of CD8 T cells in ankylosing spondylitis. As the method for making TCR beta libraries, quantitative 5'-RACE with molecular barcodes was used. TCRdb re-called the 5' RACE reads with MiXCR, one entry per CDR3 protein. The table has fewer than 200,000 distinct CDR3 sequences, roughly 18% seen once. Points from the study as a whole: Eight or nine highly homologous variants made up a TCR beta motif that seemed to typify ankylosing spondylitis blood. Peripheral blood samples showed relatively rare disease-linked clones, and these clones were CD8+. Reportedly, matched ankylosing spondylitis synovial fluid was significantly enriched for disease-linked clones.

This CDR3 is built from 14 residues. Germline-derived CDR1 and CDR2 are DFQATT and SNEGSKA (reference sequence). The clonotype was recovered from a male donor with ankylosing spondylitis or in good health (not recorded which). Sequenced sample: blood, either unsorted or a sorted T cell fraction (not recorded which). The gene calls are TRBV20-1 and TRBJ2-7; 9 nucleotides match TRBD2. CDR3 nucleotides: TGCGGGAGTGGGTTGCGGGAGGGCCCGGTCGAGCAGTACTTC. Protein product: CGSGLREGPVEQYF.